This entry concerns a single TCR beta chain. Original handling: Estimated nucleated cell counts came from reference gene primer amplification. Produced via immunoSEQ multiplex PCR; TCRdb's table is partial and in-frame only. The V and J calls and clone size come from that table; D and trimming were worked out from the DNA. The sample lists under 13,000 clones; around 85% were seen once. The sample belongs to a study of blood T cell repertoires in COVID-19. Study-level information: Italy, Spain and the United States were the sources of the convalescent and acute COVID-19 samples. PBMCs, B-cell-depleted T cells, or T cells provided the cDNA or gDNA that made up the material.

This CDR3 has 15 residues. V lost 5 bases to trimming and J lost 10 bases; unmatched junction nucleotides: 10. Germline V gene lookup returns CDR1 MNHEY and CDR2 SMNVEV (reference sequence). Specimen: peripheral blood. The chain carries TRBV27 and TRBJ2-1; 11 bases match TRBD2. The receptor was isolated from a man in his 70s with active COVID-19. The CDR3 loop reads CASSENTSGGREQFF. The CDR3, as DNA: TGTGCCAGCAGTGAAAATACTAGCGGGGGCCGCGAGCAGTTCTTC.